Listed below are T cell receptor beta chains from one sample, sequenced in a study of T cell responses to AZD1222 COVID-19 vaccine. Generated by immunoSEQ multiplex PCR, the TCRdb table keeps only in-frame clones and is missing some. The sample yields fewer than 110,000 clones, over 80% seen once. Material: peripheral blood, obtained 28 days after the second AZD1222 dose. These receptors all come from an adult who received the AZD1222 COVID-19 vaccine. Each CDR3 is given with its conserved first and last residue. Each record gives: J gene, V gene, clone size, D gene, CDR3 DNA, CDR3 protein. The D gene is left open where the match is weak. Part of the rows lack a size; the others show once, few, many or a class for expanded clones.

TRBJ2-3	TRBV11-3	.	.	TGTGCCAGCAGCCCTCACAGGGCTACAGATACGCAGTATTTT	CASSPHRATDTQYF
TRBJ2-7	TRBV4-2	.	.	TGTGCCAGCAGCCAAGAGATAAGAGGGGCGTTCTCCTACGAGCAGTACTTC	CASSQEIRGAFSYEQYF
TRBJ1-2	TRBV9	.	TRBD1	TGTGCCAGCAGCCCCGGACAGGGTAACTATGGCTACACCTTC	CASSPGQGNYGYTF
TRBJ1-2	TRBV5-6	.	TRBD1	TGTGCCAGCTGCGCTTTGGCCCCAGGGGGCGCGGGCTACACCTTC	CASCALAPGGAGYTF
TRBJ2-7	TRBV6-5	.	.	TGTGCCAGCAGTTACCGGGACGGGGGCTACGAGCAGTACTTC	CASSYRDGGYEQYF
TRBJ2-7	TRBV7-2	.	TRBD1	TGTGCCAGCAGCTCCAGGGACAGCTTCTACGAGCAGTACTTC	CASSSRDSFYEQYF
TRBJ1-2	TRBV5-1	.	.	TGCGCCAGCAGCTTAGAGGAATATGGCTACACCTTC	CASSLEEYGYTF
TRBJ1-2	TRBV7-9	.	.	TGTGCCAGCAGGATTACGGGCCCAGGGCATTATGACTATGGCTACACCTTC	CASRITGPGHYDYGYTF
TRBJ1-1	TRBV12-3/TRBV12-4	.	.	TGTGCCAGCAGCTTAGGGATGAACACTGAAGCTTTCTTT	CASSLGMNTEAFF
TRBJ2-3	TRBV27	.	.	TGTGCCAGCAGTCCATCGTCTACGCAGTATTTT	CASSPSSTQYF
TRBJ2-3	TRBV5-1	.	.	TGCGCCAGCAGCTCGGACCACACAGATACGCAGTATTTT	CASSSDHTDTQYF
TRBJ1-5	TRBV23-1	few	TRBD1	TGCGCCAGCAGTTTAGGACAGGGGGCGCACCGGAATCAGCCCCAGCATTTT	CASSLGQGAHRNQPQHF
TRBJ1-1	TRBV27	.	TRBD1	TGTGCCAGCACTCCGCCGACAGGGAGGCGAGCTTTCTTT	CASTPPTGRRAFF
TRBJ1-6	TRBV5-6	.	TRBD1	TGTGCCAGCAGCCTGGGACAGAATAATTCACCCCTCCACTTT	CASSLGQNNSPLHF
TRBJ1-2	TRBV12-3/TRBV12-4	.	.	TGTGCCAGCAGTTTTATAGAATTCTATGGCTACACCTTC	CASSFIEFYGYTF
TRBJ1-1	TRBV18	few	.	TGTGCCAGCTCACCATCGACGAACACTGAAGCTTTCTTT	CASSPSTNTEAFF
TRBJ1-5	TRBV7-2	once	.	TGTGCCAGCAGCTTATATCAGGAGCATCAGCCCCAGCATTTT	CASSLYQEHQPQHF